The clone carrying this TCR beta chain was detected a few times. Its antigen is undetermined. Germline V lookup: CDR1 MNHNS, CDR2 SASEGT. V shed 11 bases and J shed 9 bases, with 20 bases lying between them. The CDR3 contains 13 residues. This sample stems from a study of response to subunit inactivated influenza vaccine. Overall study results and limits: The authors proposed limited new T cell recruitment per seasonal influenza vaccination.

TCRdb reprocessed the RT-PCR reads via MiXCR and lists one record per CDR3 protein. The table includes 500,000 to 700,000 distinct CDR3 sequences, under 30% detected once. This sample was also put to use in a study of T cells expressing NK-cell markers. From that study: Researchers built TCR beta cDNA using 5'RACE template switching with UMIs. It was still unclear whether expanded NKG2C+ T cell clones were HCMV specific.

This specimen consisted of CD4+ T cells sorted from PBMCs, obtained roughly 12 days after vaccination. The genes are TRBV6-1 and TRBJ1-5, with D hard to call. The TCR comes from a man in his forties or fifties who received an inactivated influenza vaccine. CDR3 sequence: CAGTHPSDRPQHF. In nucleotides, the CDR3 is TGTGCCGGCACGCATCCCTCCGATCGGCCCCAGCATTTT.